The 22 T cell receptor beta chains listed next were all sequenced from one sample in a study of shared clonotypes between healthy human individuals. Only in-frame clones appear in the TCRdb table, and some are missing; sequencing was by immunoSEQ multiplex PCR. Counted here are roughly 1,100,000 clones, about 75% occurring once; the ten biggest clones make up approximately 1.5%. Material for sequencing was memory CD4+ T cells sorted from blood. Subset here: CD45RA-negative fraction. These receptor sequences come from a man aged 18 to 30 in good health.

This chain links TRBV7-3 with TRBJ2-7; perhaps TRBD2 as D (6 bases). The CDR3 spans 15 residues. CDR1 is SGHTA and CDR2 is FQGTGA in the germline V gene. Deletions cut 5 bases from V and 2 bases from J, with 16 bases between. The DNA for the CDR3 is TGTGCCAGCAGCCCGGGGGTTAAAGGGGCCTACGAGCAGTACTTC. Encoded protein: CASSPGVKGAYEQYF. Full variable domain (missing parts from reference TRBV7-3 and TRBJ2-7): GAGVSQTPSNKVTEKGKYVELRCDPISGHTALYWYRQSLGQGPEFLIYFQGTGAADDSGLPNDRFFAVRPEGSVSTLKIQRTERGDSAVYLCASSPGVKGAYEQYFGPGTRLTVT.

A single count supports this clone. The chain carries TRBV5-1 and TRBJ1-2, with 10 bases aligning to TRBD1. J lost 4 bases, V lost 3 bases, and 9 bases had no gene match. The germline gives CDR1 SGHRS, CDR2 YFSETQ. The CDR3 covers 16 residues. This chain's CDR3 is CASSSAGTGAFYGYTF. The CDR3 DNA follows: TGCGCCAGCAGCTCAGCGGGGACAGGGGCTTTCTATGGCTACACCTTC.

The chain recombines TRBV28 with TRBJ1-6; 9 bases are a match to TRBD1. This CDR3 has 17 residues. Germline CDR1 is MDHEN and CDR2 is SYDVKM. The V segment lost 6 bases and the J segment 0 bases; nucleotides outside the gene matches: 6. Here the CDR3 reads CASRLGTGSSYNSPLHF. The CDR3 region has the DNA TGTGCCAGCAGGCTGGGGACAGGGAGCTCCTATAATTCACCCCTCCACTTT.

The chain employs TRBV7-9 and TRBJ2-3; D unclear. The germline V and J ends were trimmed by 10 bases and 4 bases, with 18 bases remaining between them. Per germline, CDR1 SEHNR and CDR2 FQNEAQ (reference sequence). The CDR3 contains 14 residues. The chain's CDR3 is CATDTGKYSDTQYF. In nucleotides, the CDR3 is TGTGCCACCGATACGGGCAAGTACTCAGATACGCAGTATTTT.

This clone was recorded once. The chain employs TRBV19 and TRBJ1-6; 7 bases line up with TRBD1. This CDR3 has 15 residues. V was pared by 3 bases and J by 4 bases, with 3 bases of the junction left unmatched. Germline V gene sequence: CDR1 LNHDA, CDR2 SQIVND (reference sequence). CDR3 DNA: TGTGCCAGTAGTATGGTGGGACAGTATAATTCACCCCTCCACTTT. Its protein is CASSMVGQYNSPLHF. Variable domain in full (rest from reference TRBV19 and TRBJ1-6): DGGITQSPKYLFRKEGQNVTLSCEQNLNHDAMYWYRQDPGQGLRLIYYSQIVNDFQKGDIAEGYSVSREKKESFPLTVTSAQKNPTAFYLCASSMVGQYNSPLHFGNGTRLTVT.

V gene TRBV10-1 combines with J gene TRBJ2-7; D remains unclear. The CDR3 sequence is 16 residues long. The ends were cut back, 2 bases at V and 5 bases at J, with 19 bases in the middle. Per germline, CDR1 WNHNN and CDR2 SYGVQD (reference sequence). The CDR3 reads CASSEVGNSPLDEQYF. The CDR3 DNA sequence: TGCGCCAGCAGTGAGGTGGGGAATTCCCCTCTCGACGAGCAGTACTTC.

As to this clone: The identical CDR3 is also encoded by other nucleotide sequences in the sample. The CDR3 DNA reads TGTGCCAGTAGTATACGAGGGGTCGGGGAGCTGTTTTTT. This sequence encodes CASSIRGVGELFF. The chain joins TRBV19 to TRBJ2-2; perhaps D is TRBD1 or TRBD2 (5 bases each). V lost 2 bases and J 7 bases, leaving 8 bases between the germline ends. Germline assignment: CDR1 LNHDA and CDR2 SQIVND (reference sequence). CDR3 size: 13 residues.

The chain employs TRBV5-1 and TRBJ2-3, with 9 bases aligning to TRBD2. V gave up 5 bases and J gave up 0 bases; unmatched junction bases: 1. CDR1 is SGHRS, CDR2 YFSETQ, per germline. The CDR3 runs 14 residues. The CDR3 reads CASRRGGSTDTQYF. CDR3 DNA sequence: TGCGCCAGCAGGCGGGGGGGAAGCACAGATACGCAGTATTTT.

The chain has TRBV10-3 and TRBJ2-2, with no clear D. This CDR3 contains 13 residues. Trimming cost V 7 bases and J 8 bases, with 14 bases left between them. The germline V gene encodes CDR1 ENHRY and CDR2 SYGVKD. CDR3 in amino acids: CAIKLQPSGELFF. The CDR3 DNA reads as TGTGCCATCAAGTTACAGCCTTCAGGGGAGCTGTTTTTT.

The rearrangement uses TRBV11-2 and TRBJ2-7, with D possibly matching TRBD1 (6 bases). CDR1 is SGHAT and CDR2 is FQNNGV in the germline V gene. Between the trimmed V and J ends, which lost 1 base and 3 bases, there was a span of 13 bases. CDR3 length: 15 residues. The CDR3 protein is CASSLVNRDNYEQYF. The CDR3 region has the DNA TGTGCCAGCAGCTTAGTAAACAGGGATAACTACGAGCAGTACTTC.

V and J are TRBV7-3 and TRBJ2-3; D gene uncertain. The CDR3 runs to 13 residues. The V end lost 3 bases, the J end lost 4 bases, and 8 bases lay between the germline ends. Germline V gives CDR1 SGHTA, CDR2 FQGTGA. The chain's CDR3 is CASSFGFADTQYF. The CDR3 coding sequence is TGTGCCAGCAGCTTCGGGTTCGCAGATACGCAGTATTTT.

The J gene is TRBJ1-5, the V gene TRBV6-5; D call uncertain. V was clipped by 0 bases and J by 3 bases, with 9 bases between them. CDR3 length equals 15 residues. The germline gives CDR1 MNHEY, CDR2 SVGAGI. The CDR3 loop reads CASSYSTRFNQPQHF. The CDR3 DNA reads as TGTGCCAGCAGTTACTCGACACGTTTCAATCAGCCCCAGCATTTT.

This sequence joins TRBV6-5 and TRBJ2-1, with 11 bases fitting TRBD2. The CDR3 runs 16 residues. With V trimmed by 4 bases and J by 5 bases, 7 bases remained unmatched. The germline V gene encodes CDR1 MNHEY and CDR2 SVGAGI. The CDR3 reads CASSSLAGGPHNEQFF. In DNA, the CDR3 is TGTGCCAGCAGTTCCTTAGCGGGAGGGCCCCACAATGAGCAGTTCTTC.

This chain connects TRBV10-1 to TRBJ1-5, with D perhaps TRBD1 (5 bases). With 2 bases removed from V and 4 bases from J, the gap between germline ends came to 15 bases. Germline CDR1 is WNHNN and CDR2 is SYGVQD (reference sequence). The CDR3 contains 16 residues. As DNA, the CDR3 is TGCGCCAGCAGTGAGGACCCAGGGAGTCGGAATCAGCCCCAGCATTTT. Protein sequence: CASSEDPGSRNQPQHF.

The chain employs TRBV6-5 and TRBJ2-5, with D hard to call. CDR1 and CDR2 (germline): MNHEY, SVGAGI. The V end was cut by 0 bases, the J end by 5 bases, with 16 bases between. This CDR3 is 16 amino acids long. In DNA, the CDR3 is TGTGCCAGCAGTTACTCCCCCACAATTACCGGGGAGACCCAGTACTTC. It is translated as CASSYSPTITGETQYF.

The CDR3 reads CASRHDSSYEQYF. The CDR3 DNA sequence: TGTGCCAGCAGACACGACAGCTCCTACGAGCAGTACTTC. The chain uses TRBV25-1 and TRBJ2-7, with D possibly matching TRBD1 (5 bases). The germline gives CDR1 MGHDK, CDR2 SYGVNS. V gave up 6 bases and J gave up 0 bases, with 9 bases separating them. There are 13 residues in the CDR3.

This clone was seen once. Other nucleotide sequences from this sample produce the same CDR3. The CDR3 sequence is CASGSTDTQYF. The CDR3 coding sequence is TGTGCCAGCGGTTCCACAGATACGCAGTATTTT. This chain connects TRBV2 to TRBJ2-3; D gene uncertain. The V and J ends lost 8 bases and 2 bases respectively, with 5 bases between them. Germline CDR1 is SNHLY and CDR2 is FYNNEI. There are 11 residues in the CDR3. The full variable domain, completed using reference TRBV2 and TRBJ2-3, is EPEVTQTPSHQVTQMGQEVILRCVPISNHLYFYWYRQILGQKVEFLVSFYNNEISEKSEIFDDQFSVERPDGSNFTLKIRSTKLEDSAMYFCASGSTDTQYFGPGTRLTVL.

The chain is built from TRBV28 and TRBJ2-4, with D perhaps being TRBD1 or TRBD2 (5 bases each). The germline V gene encodes CDR1 MDHEN and CDR2 SYDVKM. V lost 7 bases and J lost 6, with 22 bases in between. There are 16 residues in the CDR3. The CDR3 sequence is CASTNQGPKAGNIQYF. In nucleotides, the CDR3 is TGTGCCAGCACCAACCAGGGACCCAAGGCGGGAAACATTCAGTACTTC.

This clone appeared a few times. J is TRBJ2-1 and V is TRBV5-3; D is undetermined. TRBV5-3 is treated as an ORF (open reading frame) with a function not yet certain. The CDR3 sequence is 14 residues long. With 0 bases removed from V and 8 bases from J, the gap between germline ends came to 12 bases. CDR3 coding DNA: TGTGCCAGAAGCTTGGGTACTCTCGAGGATGAGCAGTTCTTC. Its translation: CARSLGTLEDEQFF.

About this clone itself: This sample includes further DNA sequences coding for the same CDR3. This sequence joins TRBV2 and TRBJ1-4; the D gene is possibly TRBD1 (6 bases). The CDR3 has 14 residues. Looked up from germline, CDR1 is SNHLY and CDR2 is FYNNEI. V gave up 5 bases and J gave up 4 bases, with 11 bases separating them. The CDR3 DNA reads as TGTGCCAGCAGTTTGACAGGCTATAATGAAAAACTGTTTTTT. Translated: CASSLTGYNEKLFF.

V is TRBV7-8 and J is TRBJ1-1; no reliable D call. The CDR3 totals 14 residues. CDR1 is SGHVS, CDR2 FQNEAQ, per germline. Trimming removed 0 bases at V and 1 base at J, with 6 bases between. The CDR3 reads CASSLASGNTEAFF. In nucleotides, the CDR3 is TGTGCCAGCAGCTTAGCGTCCGGGAACACTGAAGCTTTCTTT. Together with reference TRBV7-8 and TRBJ1-1, the CDR3 gives the full variable domain: GAGVSQSPRYKVAKRGQDVALRCDPISGHVSLFWYQQALGQGPEFLTYFQNEAQLDKSGLPSDRFFAERPEGSVSTLKIQRTQQEDSAVYLCASSLASGNTEAFFGQGTRLTVV.

The chain joins TRBV7-2 to TRBJ2-4; D possibly corresponds to TRBD1 (6 bases). V gave up 2 bases and J gave up 7 bases, with 15 bases separating them. Germline V gene sequence: CDR1 SGHTA, CDR2 FQGNSA. CDR3 size: 15 residues. In DNA form, the CDR3 reads TGTGCCAGCAGCTTATCCACAGGGCGGTCGAACATTCAGTACTTC. Its protein is CASSLSTGRSNIQYF.